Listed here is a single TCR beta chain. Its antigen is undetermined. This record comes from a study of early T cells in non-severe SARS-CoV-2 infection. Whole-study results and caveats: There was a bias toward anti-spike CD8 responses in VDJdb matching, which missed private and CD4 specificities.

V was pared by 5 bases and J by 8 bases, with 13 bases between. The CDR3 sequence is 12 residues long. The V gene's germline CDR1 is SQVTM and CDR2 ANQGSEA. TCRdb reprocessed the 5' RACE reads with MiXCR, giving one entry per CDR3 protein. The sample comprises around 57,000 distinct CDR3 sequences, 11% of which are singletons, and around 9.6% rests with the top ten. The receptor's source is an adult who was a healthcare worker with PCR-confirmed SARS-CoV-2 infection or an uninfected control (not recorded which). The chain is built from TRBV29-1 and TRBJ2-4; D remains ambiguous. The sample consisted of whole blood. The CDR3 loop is CSVWPGQDIQYF. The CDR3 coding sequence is TGCAGCGTTTGGCCCGGGCAGGACATTCAGTACTTC.